Following are 11 T cell receptor beta chains from one sample sequenced in a study of spatial heterogeneity in lung cancer. TCRdb passed the 5' RACE reads through MiXCR, listing each CDR3 protein once. Found here are some 36,000 distinct CDR3 sequences, around 6.9% of them singletons; the top ten hold 9.4%. The sample's time point: blood at routine non-recurrence follow-up after resection. Sequencing was performed on PBMCs, taken at follow-up. Every receptor here comes from a male donor with early-stage non-small cell lung cancer.

This clonotype was seen many times. The chain combines TRBV6-5 with TRBJ1-2, with D unclear. Per the germline V gene, CDR1 is MNHEY and CDR2 is SVGAGI. This CDR3 spans 15 amino acids. V lost 0 bases and J lost 5, with 13 bases in between. CDR3 coding DNA: TGTGCCAGCAGTTACTCAAGGGCCTCGGGGTATGGCTACACCTTC. This gives the protein CASSYSRASGYGYTF.

The table lists this clonotype with many counts. This chain links TRBV6-1 with TRBJ2-7; D tentatively reads TRBD1 or TRBD2 (5 bases each). The CDR3 runs 13 residues. Trimming took 3 bases from V and 1 from J, leaving 7 bases between them. The germline V gene encodes CDR1 MNHNS and CDR2 SASEGT. CDR3 coding DNA: TGTGCCAGCAGTGACGGGGCTTCCTACGAGCAGTACTTC. Translating gives CASSDGASYEQYF.

The table lists this clonotype with a few counts. The chain employs TRBV18 and TRBJ2-1; D is unclear. The ends were cut back, 0 bases at V and 7 bases at J, with 7 bases in the middle. The CDR3 runs to 13 residues. Germline assignment: CDR1 KGHSH and CDR2 LQKENI. The CDR3 nucleotides are TGTGCCAGCTCACCACCTATAGGGAATGAGCAGTTCTTC. Encoded protein: CASSPPIGNEQFF.

This clonotype was seen ten or more times. The V call is TRBV12-3 or TRBV12-4, the J call TRBJ1-2; 8 nucleotides match TRBD1. The trim removed 4 bases at V and 8 bases at J, leaving 9 bases unmatched. CDR3 size: 14 residues. CDR3 coding DNA: TGTGCCAGCAGTTATGGTCAGGGGGCAAGCGGCTACACCTTC. Residues: CASSYGQGASGYTF.

This clonotype came up a few times. V and J are TRBV4-1 and TRBJ1-6; D might be TRBD1 (5 bases). The length of the CDR3 is 15 residues. Deletions cut 1 base from V and 7 bases from J, with 11 bases between. CDR1 and CDR2 (germline): MGHRA, YSYEKL. CDR3 coding DNA: TGCGCCAGCAGCCAAGGATGGTCAGGGAATTCACCCCTCCACTTT. Its protein is CASSQGWSGNSPLHF.

Of note for this clonotype: A much larger clone differs from this one at a single base, so this may be a read error. V and J are TRBV30 and TRBJ2-7; D gene unclear. Germline V gene data show CDR1 as GTSNPN and CDR2 as SVGIG (reference sequence). The CDR3 runs 12 residues. V lost 3 bases and J lost 4, with 10 bases in between. The CDR3 reads CAWSRAGYEQYF. The CDR3 region has the DNA TGTGCCTGGAGCCGGGCAGGTTACGAGCAGTACTTC.

This clonotype is termed medium-sized. This chain links TRBV12-3 or TRBV12-4 with TRBJ2-5; the D gene is possibly TRBD2 (6 bases). V was trimmed by 3 bases and J by 5 bases, leaving 10 bases between them. The CDR3 has 13 amino acids. DNA of the CDR3: TGTGCCAGCAGTTTGGAGGGGCGCGAGACCCAGTACTTC. Translation gives CASSLEGRETQYF.

This clonotype was picked up many times. The chain combines TRBV6-1 with TRBJ2-7; possible D gene TRBD1, 6 bases. Germline V gene data show CDR1 as MNHNS and CDR2 as SASEGT. The CDR3 is 13 amino acids. Trimming pared 6 bases from V and 2 bases from J, leaving 11 bases between. For the CDR3, the DNA is TGTGCCAGCAGCCGGGACACGACCTACGAGCAGTACTTC. It codes for CASSRDTTYEQYF.

This clonotype was detected ten times or more. The chain has TRBV7-3 and TRBJ2-1; 16 positions agree with TRBD2. Germline V gene lookup returns CDR1 SGHTA and CDR2 FQGTGA. This CDR3 has 15 amino acids. V was clipped by 4 bases and J by 9 bases; unmatched bases: 3. CDR3 DNA: TGTGCCAGCAGCTCCGGGACTAGCGGGGGGGCTGAGCAGTTCTTC. Protein: CASSSGTSGGAEQFF.

This clonotype was detected many times. At one end the junction does not follow the germline gene, possibly because of a read error. The chain's CDR3 is CAWSLSTSTHTQYF. The DNA of the CDR3 is TGTGCCTGGAGTTTGAGTACTAGCACACATACGCAGTATTTT. The rearrangement uses TRBV30 and TRBJ2-3; possible D gene TRBD2, 6 bases. The CDR3 has 14 amino acids. Germline V gene lookup returns CDR1 GTSNPN and CDR2 SVGIG (reference sequence).

This clonotype was found once. Possible read error: a much larger clone is one base away. The chain is built from TRBV10-3 and TRBJ1-4, with D hard to call. This CDR3 spans 15 amino acids. V lost 3 bases and J lost 0, with 8 bases in between. Germline V CDR1 and CDR2: ENHRY, SYGVKD. The CDR3 bases are TGTGCCATCAGTGATACAAGGACAACTAATGAAAAACTGTTTTTT. It codes for CAISDTRTTNEKLFF.